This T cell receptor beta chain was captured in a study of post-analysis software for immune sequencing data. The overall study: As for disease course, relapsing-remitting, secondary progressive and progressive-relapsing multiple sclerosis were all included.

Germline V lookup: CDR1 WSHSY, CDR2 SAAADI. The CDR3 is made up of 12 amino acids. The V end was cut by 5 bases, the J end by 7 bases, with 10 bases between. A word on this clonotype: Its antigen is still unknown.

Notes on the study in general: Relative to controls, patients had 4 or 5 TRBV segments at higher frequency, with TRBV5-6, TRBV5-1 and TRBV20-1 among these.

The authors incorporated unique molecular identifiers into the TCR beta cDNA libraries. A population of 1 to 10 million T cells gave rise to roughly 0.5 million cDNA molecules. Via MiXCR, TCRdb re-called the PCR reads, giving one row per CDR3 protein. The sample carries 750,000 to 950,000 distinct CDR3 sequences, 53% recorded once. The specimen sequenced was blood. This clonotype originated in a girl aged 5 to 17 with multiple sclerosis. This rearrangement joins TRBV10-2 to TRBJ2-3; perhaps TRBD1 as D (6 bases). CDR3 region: CASSIRGNTQYF. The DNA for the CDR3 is TGCGCCAGCAGTATCAGGGGAAATACGCAGTATTTT.